This T cell receptor (beta chain) comes out of a study of CD8 T cells in ankylosing spondylitis. Study-level results: Past studies reported some motif variants in reactive arthritis synovial fluid and blood.

Comments on this clonotype: Its antigen is unknown.

Looked up from germline, CDR1 is MNHEY and CDR2 is SMNVEV (reference sequence). The germline V and J ends were trimmed by 5 bases and 8 bases, with 21 bases remaining between them. There are 15 residues in the CDR3. With molecular barcodes, quantitative 5'-RACE was used to make the TCR beta libraries. From the 5' RACE reads, TCRdb called clonotypes with MiXCR, one entry per CDR3 protein. The table lists a few hundred thousand distinct CDR3 sequences, around 19% of them singletons. V and J are TRBV27 and TRBJ1-1; a possible D gene is TRBD1 (5 bases). The sample taken for sequencing was blood, either unsorted or a sorted T cell fraction (not recorded which). This TCR was recovered from a male donor with ankylosing spondylitis or in good health (not recorded which). In DNA, the CDR3 is TGTGCCAGCAGTAACCCTGACAGTCCATTCAAAGAAGCTTTCTTT. Translating gives CASSNPDSPFKEAFF.